This paragraph reports one T cell receptor (beta chain). Its antigen is unknown. No clone much larger than this one lies a single base away; base qualities are absent. This entry comes from a study of blood T cell repertoires in COVID-19 (dated by TCRdb to between 2020 and 2021). With respect to the entire study: Collaborator samples came from the United States, Italy and Spain and covered acute and convalescent phases of COVID-19. The prospective study material was composed of cDNA or gDNA derived from T cells, B-cell-depleted T cells, or PBMCs. The dataset comprised deeply sampled blood TCRbeta repertoires from subjects exposed to, actively infected with, or recovered from COVID-19. The repertoires were released in a freely available public database meant as a resource for research on the immune response to SARS-CoV-2. The samples were drawn from the first 160 participants of the ongoing ImmuneRACE study and from over a thousand subjects provided by 6 global collaborators. A de-identified subject ID, COVID-19 status, age in years and sex were almost always included in the sample metadata. Where available, HLA class I and class II types were obtained from metadata supplied by the sample provider rather than from assay-based typing. Results the study describes overall, beyond this receptor: Clinical and demographic metadata were provided uncurated, with the amount varying by source and participant.

CDR1 is given as MDHEN and CDR2 as SYDVKM, both from the germline V gene. Its CDR3 holds 12 amino acids, cysteine through phenylalanine. The sequence is cut down to CDR3 DNA, 36 bases in frame from base 1. V was cut back by 4 bases and J by 9 bases, leaving a gap of 10 bases between them. The immunoSEQ Assay, a bias-controlled multiplex PCR, was used to amplify TCRbeta CDR3 regions from genomic DNA. Under the source paper's analysis protocol: Nucleated cell counts per sample were estimated from amplification of reference gene primers within the assay. Sequence reads were collapsed and filtered to measure the absolute abundance of every unique TCRbeta CDR3 rearrangement. For each sample, productive Simpson clonality was calculated as the square root of Simpson's diversity index over productive rearrangements. Imported from immuneACCESS, the table was reduced by TCRdb to in-frame sequences with V and J called. These copies leave out some clones; in studies compared against another copy, an unresolved V gene accounts for under half, and the cause of the remainder is not known. V and J calls and clone size are copied from that table; D and trimming were computed from the DNA. The sample table records over 60,000 clones; around four fifths of these occur just once. The ten largest clones add up to 9.7% of the sample.

Whole blood was collected in K2EDTA tubes by collaborating institutions according to the institutions' own protocols. For TCRbeta analysis, collaborator samples were shipped as frozen whole blood, as isolated PBMCs, or as DNA extracted from either sample type. The chain is made from TRBV28 and TRBJ2-4, with no reliable assignment of the D segment. The sequence derives from a human donor in a cohort sampled during active COVID-19. Source material: peripheral blood. The base sequence is TGTGCCAGCAGTTCCGGCGGTACCATTCAGTACTTC. It specifies CASSSGGTIQYF.